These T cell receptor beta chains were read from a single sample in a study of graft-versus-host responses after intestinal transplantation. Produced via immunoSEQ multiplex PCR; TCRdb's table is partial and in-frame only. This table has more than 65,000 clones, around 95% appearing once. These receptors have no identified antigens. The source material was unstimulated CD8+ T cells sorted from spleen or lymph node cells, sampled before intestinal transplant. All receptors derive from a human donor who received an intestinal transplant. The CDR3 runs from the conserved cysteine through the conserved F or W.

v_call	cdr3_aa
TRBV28	CASSPYRVVEKLFF
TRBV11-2	CASSLVDRLTEAFF
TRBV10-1	CASSVAGGPTDTQYF
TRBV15	CATSPPSGIGYGYTF
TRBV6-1	CASSVSGASSYNEQFF
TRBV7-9	CASSPGTANEQYF
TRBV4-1	CASRVWWTSGDEQFF
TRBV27	CASSRSGSNQPQHF
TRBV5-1	CASSTSEANEQFF
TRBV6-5	CASSEWPGAYEQYF
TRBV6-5	CASSVNGQVATEAFF
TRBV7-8	CASSLGAGIQYF
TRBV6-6	CASSYSIQGDTQYF
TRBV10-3	CAISEAPGQGGYGYTF
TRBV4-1	CASSQGWGSTDTEAFF
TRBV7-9	CASSPRAGGLVGATEAFF
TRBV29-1	CSVENGLAKNIQYF
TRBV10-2	CASCPGLAGVSFTDTQYF
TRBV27	CASSLSFPIQGSSYEQYF
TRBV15	CATSSDSSGSSYEQYF
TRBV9	CASSLPGGSAYNEQFF
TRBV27	CASSRIAGGMDEQFF
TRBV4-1	CASSQSWAGPYEQYF
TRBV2	CASSPGQDFSYEQYF
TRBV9	CASSSAGYGYTF
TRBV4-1	CASSHDGTSGTREQYF
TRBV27	CASSLSGNSNEQFF
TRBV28	CASSPGQGSGELFF
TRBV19	CASSIPTSNEQFF
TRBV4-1	CASSQGQGLNTEAFF
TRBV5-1	CASSLAFGVGYGYTF
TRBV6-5	CASGFNYGYTF